This TCR beta chain appears in the sequencing data of a study of blood T cells in healthy people across ages. Study as a whole: There was about one barcoded beta molecule captured by template switching per two T cells.

Through a sample-barcoded 5' primer and a J-beta primer mix, a second PCR was run for roughly 6 to 11 cycles. Every sample produced at least 2.5 million CDR3-containing paired-end reads. TCRdb reprocessed the 5' RACE reads via MiXCR and lists one record per CDR3 protein. The sample holds 1,500,000 or so distinct CDR3 sequences; approximately 60% are singletons and the top ten take roughly 6.3%. The amount of total RNA extracted per sample was at least 6 micrograms. As to this clonotype: The antigen remains undetermined.

General study findings and limits: There was a strong correlation between TCR beta diversity and naive T cell percentage.

This clonotype was sampled from a man between 18 and 35 years old in good health. Sequenced material: blood.

Here the CDR3 reads CASRSPGTSASGEQFF. CDR3 DNA: TGCGCCAGCAGATCTCCCGGGACTAGCGCCTCCGGGGAGCAGTTCTTC. The chain uses TRBV5-1 and TRBJ2-1; the match to TRBD2 covers 10 bases. This CDR3 region has 16 residues. Trimming removed 5 bases from V and 10 bases from J; junction bases left unmatched: 15. Germline loops: CDR1 SGHRS, CDR2 YFSETQ.